The rows below give T cell receptor beta chains drawn from one sample of a study of blood T cell repertoires in COVID-19. The repertoire was sequenced with immunoSEQ multiplex PCR; TCRdb's copy has only in-frame clones and lacks some. Of approximately 170,000 clones in the sample, approximately 89% are singletons; the top ten hold roughly 3.4%. The sequenced sample was peripheral blood. These TCRs come from an older man with acute or convalescent COVID-19. The CDR3 runs from the conserved cysteine through the conserved F or W. Fields, in order: CDR3 protein, V gene.

CASSSGPGTALREKLFF | TRBV5-6
CASSLGPSGQGKLFF | TRBV5-1
CAISEGGTNYGYTF | TRBV10-3
CAWSAVRKETQYF | TRBV30
CASSVCLAGLTGELFF | TRBV6-4
CASSPDRGIVRTEAFF | TRBV7-6
CASSTRDWDTGELFF | TRBV21-1
CAIVRSGVPGYTF | TRBV28
CASSLDSTNTEAFF | TRBV5-1
CASSGRGGAPTDTQYF | TRBV9
CASGLGLAGVTGELFF | TRBV12-5
CASSLWGQGNEKLFF | TRBV27
CASSLPGASYSTDTQYF | TRBV27
CASSRGQGSYEQYF | TRBV5-1
CASKTVNTEAFF | TRBV28
CASSQDKRTEAFF | TRBV4-1
CASSPIRGNQPQHF | TRBV6-6
CASSLGAYNEQFF | TRBV7-8
CASEPGSEAFF | TRBV7-9
CASSFLAKPNTGELFF | TRBV5-1
CASSVAGGNEKLFF | TRBV9
CASSLRPGGGYTF | TRBV28
CASSLLPGAGELFF | TRBV4-1
CASSLVRAAGELFF | TRBV7-8
CASSQGYSKANTEAFF | TRBV3-1/TRBV3-2
CASSGGGEQFF | TRBV5-1
CASSFNRGDTEAFF | TRBV7-3
CASSDGVYQPQHF | TRBV28
CASSFYRLAEGNEQFF | TRBV7-3
CASSETGYEQFF | TRBV10-1
CASSQGTDHLPFETQYF | TRBV5-1
CASSIGLGREEDTQYF | TRBV19
CASSFGQGEAFF | TRBV28
CASSLKTGTQETQYF | TRBV7-2
CSVERGQVVREQYF | TRBV29-1
CASSLLQGDNYGYTF | TRBV4-1
CASRTGRSGTGELFF | TRBV7-3
CASIPGLAGGTEQFF | TRBV7-3